There are a few counts of the clone carrying this T cell receptor (beta chain). Its matching antigen is unknown. This CDR3 contains 18 residues. The data stem from a study of cytomegalovirus exposure and HLA in healthy donors. Study-wide background: The study's early data release held 80 million to 95 million unique TCRs from HLA-typed donors. Whole-study findings and limits: The study labeled 164 TCR beta chains cytomegalovirus-associated. In a later analysis, an Asian-associated ancestry cluster reportedly showed fewer N-insertions than the roughly 690-donor mean.

In the PCR, 60 Vbeta and 13 Jbeta primers were used. The method was immunoSEQ multiplex PCR; TCRdb's version includes in-frame clones alone and lacks a portion of them. Of approximately 70,000 clones listed, around 78% are singletons. The specimen sequenced was PBMCs. This clonotype was sampled from a man between 50 and 59 years old in good health and CMV-seronegative. This chain uses TRBV7-5 with TRBJ2-1; the table's D call, TRBD2, was not checked against the DNA. TRBV7-5 is listed as a pseudogene. Here the CDR3 reads CARSFLLAGGRIYNEQFF. In DNA form, the CDR3 reads TGTGCCAGAAGCTTCTTACTAGCGGGAGGGCGTATTTACAATGAGCAGTTCTTC.